This passage covers 32 T cell receptor beta chains from one sample sequenced in a study of T cells in localized non-small cell lung cancer. Produced via immunoSEQ multiplex PCR; TCRdb's table is partial and in-frame only. Of thousands of clones listed, around 22% are singletons. Specimen: lung tumor tissue, collected before any cancer treatment. These receptors were taken from a woman aged 35 to 69 with stage II lung adenocarcinoma.

This clone was seen more than once but under ten times. V and J are TRBV11-3 and TRBJ1-1, with 7 nucleotides matching TRBD1. CDR3 length: 16 residues. Germline trimming cut 2 bases from V and 10 bases from J; bases unmatched to any gene: 16. The germline gives CDR1 SGHNT, CDR2 YENEEA. The CDR3 spells CASSLTGTEIPLGAFF. The CDR3 nucleotides are TGTGCCAGCAGCTTAACCGGGACAGAGATACCCTTAGGAGCTTTCTTT.

CDR3 sequence (DNA): TGCAGCGTCATGGCTCCTGGCAACCAAGAGACCCAGTACTTC. This sequence encodes CSVMAPGNQETQYF. The chain recombines TRBV29-1 with TRBJ2-5; D is unclear. The CDR3 loop spans 14 amino acids. The germline CDR1 and CDR2 sequences are SQVTM and ANQGSEA. V was trimmed by 6 bases and J by 0 bases, leaving 14 bases between them.

This clone turned up a few times. In DNA form, the CDR3 reads TGTGCCAGCAGCCTTTATATGGATTCACAAGAGACCCAGTACTTC. As protein: CASSLYMDSQETQYF. V gene TRBV11-3 combines with J gene TRBJ2-5, with unresolved D. The CDR3 runs to 15 residues. Germline V gives CDR1 SGHNT, CDR2 YENEEA. V lost 5 bases and J lost 2, with 15 bases in between.

This clone rates as medium-sized. The chain is built from TRBV11-3 and TRBJ2-5; 10 bases line up with TRBD2. The trim removed 5 bases at V and 2 bases at J, leaving 11 bases unmatched. Looked up from germline, CDR1 is SGHNT and CDR2 is YENEEA. The CDR3 contains 17 residues. CDR3 loop: CASSLLRASGGQETQYF. The CDR3 DNA reads as TGTGCCAGCAGCCTACTTCGGGCTAGCGGGGGACAAGAGACCCAGTACTTC. Full variable domain (outside the CDR3, taken from reference TRBV11-3 and TRBJ2-5): EAGVVQSPRYKIIEKKQPVAFWCNPISGHNTLYWYLQNLGQGPELLIRYENEEAVDDSQLPKDRFSAERLKGVDSTLKIQPAELGDSAVYLCASSLLRASGGQETQYFGPGTRLLVL.

This clone was recorded a few times. The chain links TRBV7-2 to TRBJ2-7; the D gene is possibly TRBD1 (5 bases). The CDR3 spans 13 residues. Germline CDR1 and CDR2: SGHTA and FQGNSA. Trimming stripped 5 bases from V and 2 bases from J, with 10 bases between. CDR3 sequence: CASSLTRAYEQYF. The CDR3 DNA reads TGTGCCAGCAGCCTCACCAGGGCCTACGAGCAGTACTTC.

The chain carries TRBV19 and TRBJ1-1, with D hard to call. Germline lookup yields CDR1 LNHDA and CDR2 SQIVND (reference sequence). There are 13 residues in the CDR3. V lost 2 bases to trimming and J lost 4 bases, with 8 bases between them. CDR3 loop: CASSIRGGTEAFF. CDR3 bases: TGTGCCAGTAGTATAAGAGGCGGCACTGAAGCTTTCTTT.

The chain uses TRBV2 and TRBJ2-1; 10 nucleotides agree with TRBD2. V shed 5 bases, J shed 9 bases, and the junction held 10 bases outside the gene matches. The CDR3 runs 15 residues. Germline CDR1 and CDR2: SNHLY and FYNNEI. The CDR3 nucleotides read TGTGCCAGCAGTATCCTAGCGGGAGATTCTAGTGAGCAGTTCTTC. It is translated as CASSILAGDSSEQFF.

This clone was counted a few times. The V and J genes are TRBV28 and TRBJ1-5, with D uncertain. Germline V gives CDR1 MDHEN, CDR2 SYDVKM. Trimming took off 3 bases at V and 2 bases at J, with 11 bases between the two ends. There are 15 residues in the CDR3. The CDR3 loop is CASSFRTRGNQPQHF. The DNA of the CDR3 is TGTGCCAGCAGTTTCCGGACTAGGGGCAATCAGCCCCAGCATTTT.

This sequence joins TRBV19 and TRBJ1-1; a weak D match, TRBD1 (6 bases). V was trimmed by 7 bases and J by 3 bases, leaving 21 bases between them. Germline loops: CDR1 LNHDA, CDR2 SQIVND (reference sequence). The CDR3 covers 16 residues. The CDR3 DNA is TGTGCCAGTACCCCCGTCGGGAGGGGGGGCGACACTGAAGCTTTCTTT. Translation gives CASTPVGRGGDTEAFF.

The V and J genes are TRBV5-1 and TRBJ2-2; possibly TRBD1 or TRBD2 for D (5 bases each). This CDR3 is 15 amino acids long. From germline, CDR1 is SGHRS and CDR2 YFSETQ. Trimming cost V 6 bases and J 3 bases, with 15 bases left between them. The CDR3 sequence: CASINGGADTGELFF. The CDR3 DNA reads TGCGCCAGCATAAATGGGGGTGCGGACACCGGGGAGCTGTTTTTT.

This clone was detected a few times. This chain links TRBV6-7 with TRBJ2-3, with no clear D. TRBV6-7 is placed among ORFs of uncertain function. Trimming took off 5 bases at V and 8 bases at J, with 8 bases between the two ends. The CDR3 contains 11 residues. The CDR3: CASSQPGTQYF. The CDR3 DNA reads TGTGCCAGCAGTCAGCCGGGTACGCAGTATTTT.

In DNA form, the CDR3 reads TGTGCCAGCACCCCGGGAGTCGATAATGAGCAGTTCTTC. It specifies CASTPGVDNEQFF. V gene TRBV7-2 combines with J gene TRBJ2-1, with a possible D match to TRBD2 (6 bases). Per the germline V gene, CDR1 is SGHTA and CDR2 is FQGNSA. The V gene lost 7 bases and the J gene lost 7 bases, with 14 bases spanning the gap. This CDR3 comprises 13 residues.

The CDR3 coding sequence is TGTGCCAGTCAGACAGGTATCACTGCTGGAAACACCATATATTTT. Amino acid sequence: CASQTGITAGNTIYF. V gene TRBV19 combines with J gene TRBJ1-3; maybe TRBD1 (6 bases). Germline lookup yields CDR1 LNHDA and CDR2 SQIVND (reference sequence). V dropped 8 bases and J dropped 2 bases, with 16 bases sitting between them. This CDR3 is 15 amino acids long.

This chain links TRBV19 with TRBJ1-6, with unresolved D. Germline CDR1 LNHDA, CDR2 SQIVND (reference sequence). The CDR3 consists of 15 residues. V was cut by 3 bases and J by 7 bases, with 13 bases left in between. CDR3 loop: CASSIGVGGNSPLHF. The CDR3 nucleotides read TGTGCCAGTAGTATCGGTGTCGGCGGGAATTCACCCCTCCACTTT.

This clone appeared a few times. CDR3 sequence (DNA): TGTGCCAGCAGCCCCCAGTCGTCAAGCCAAGAGACCCAGTACTTC. Translation gives CASSPQSSSQETQYF. V is TRBV11-3 and J is TRBJ2-5; no clear D gene. The CDR3 sequence is 15 residues long. Trimming took 5 bases from V and 1 from J, leaving 14 bases between them. Germline V gene sequence: CDR1 SGHNT, CDR2 YENEEA.

V is TRBV30 and J is TRBJ2-7, with D possibly being TRBD2 (6 bases). CDR1 is GTSNPN, CDR2 SVGIG, per germline (reference sequence). CDR3 length: 14 residues. Trimming stripped 0 bases from V and 2 bases from J, with 11 bases between. The CDR3 region is CAWSVMGGAYEQYF. CDR3 in DNA: TGTGCCTGGAGTGTCATGGGGGGTGCCTACGAGCAGTACTTC.

This clone was observed a few times. This rearrangement joins TRBV2 to TRBJ1-5, with unresolved D. The CDR3 totals 13 residues. The V and J ends lost 11 bases and 11 bases respectively, with 22 bases between them. Germline V CDR1 and CDR2: SNHLY, FYNNEI. The CDR3 DNA follows: TGTGCCTCCCAGGAAAGTACTAATCAAGCCCAGCATTTT. This codes for CASQESTNQAQHF.

This clone was detected a few times. The chain couples TRBV9 to TRBJ2-7; TRBD1 agrees at 10 bases. CDR1 is SGDLS, CDR2 YYNGEE, per germline. Trimming at V came to 10 bases and at J to 4 bases, leaving 14 bases not matched to a gene. The CDR3 runs to 15 residues. The CDR3 DNA reads TGTGCCCGATTCCACCCGGGACAGGGGTCTTACGAGCAGTACTTC. It codes for CARFHPGQGSYEQYF.

The chain links TRBV5-1 to TRBJ2-1, with D maybe TRBD2 (5 bases). The CDR3 runs 14 residues. V shed 1 base and J shed 7 bases, with 12 bases lying between them. Germline loops: CDR1 SGHRS, CDR2 YFSETQ. The CDR3 reads CASSLQAESNEQFF. The CDR3 nucleotides read TGCGCCAGCAGCTTGCAAGCGGAGTCTAATGAGCAGTTCTTC.

The V and J genes are TRBV9 and TRBJ1-1, with 9 nucleotides matching TRBD1. Trimming removed 6 bases from V and 2 bases from J; junction bases left unmatched: 5. This CDR3 comprises 14 residues. CDR1 SGDLS and CDR2 YYNGEE come from the germline V gene. The CDR3 loop is CASNHRGLNTEAFF. The CDR3 nucleotides read TGTGCCAGCAACCACAGGGGGCTCAACACTGAAGCTTTCTTT.

The chain uses TRBV28 and TRBJ1-2; D call uncertain. The germline CDR1 and CDR2 sequences are MDHEN and SYDVKM. The CDR3 contains 14 residues. The V gene lost 3 bases and the J gene lost 1 base, with 9 bases spanning the gap. In DNA form, the CDR3 reads TGTGCCAGCAGTTTTCGGGAGGTTAACTATGGCTACACCTTC. Amino acids: CASSFREVNYGYTF.

This clone was counted between two and nine times. The chain joins TRBV18 to TRBJ1-6; 7 nucleotides align to TRBD1. Trimming took 4 bases from V and 15 from J; bases not matched to a gene: 9. This CDR3 region has 13 residues. Per the germline V gene, CDR1 is KGHSH and CDR2 is LQKENI. DNA for the CDR3: TGTGCCAGCTCACTCAGGGACAGTACGAACCTCCACTTT. It yields the protein CASSLRDSTNLHF.

The rearrangement links TRBV19 to TRBJ2-7, with D perhaps TRBD1 (9 bases). V gave up 8 bases and J gave up 4 bases, with 21 bases separating them. Germline CDR1 is LNHDA and CDR2 is SQIVND (reference sequence). This CDR3 is 15 amino acids long. The CDR3 DNA sequence: TGTGCCAGTCGGGGGGGGACAGGGAATCAATACGAGCAGTACTTC. As protein: CASRGGTGNQYEQYF.

The chain links TRBV6-8 to TRBJ1-2, with D hard to call. Deletions cut 5 bases from V and 1 base from J, with 5 bases between. The CDR3 is 12 residues long. CDR1 MNHGY and CDR2 SAAAGT come from the germline V gene. DNA for the CDR3: TGTGCCAGCAGTATCATTAACTATGGCTACACCTTC. Its protein product is CASSIINYGYTF.

The V call is TRBV11-3, the J call TRBJ2-7; D gene ambiguous. V shed 2 bases and J shed 3 bases, with 11 bases lying between them. Germline V gene sequence: CDR1 SGHNT, CDR2 YENEEA. This CDR3 has 14 residues. CDR3 residues: CASSLNAKGYEQYF. The CDR3 DNA reads as TGTGCCAGCAGCTTAAATGCCAAGGGCTACGAGCAGTACTTC.

The V gene is TRBV18, the J gene TRBJ1-5; the D gene is possibly TRBD1 (6 bases). Germline CDR1 and CDR2: KGHSH and LQKENI. This CDR3 has 14 residues. Deletions cut 3 bases from V and 2 bases from J, with 8 bases between. This CDR3 reads CASSPSGGNQPQHF. The CDR3 DNA sequence: TGTGCCAGCTCACCTTCAGGGGGCAATCAGCCCCAGCATTTT.

This clone came up a few times. The CDR3 sequence: CASSYDGYTEAFF. The DNA of the CDR3 is TGTGCCAGCAGTTACGACGGATACACTGAAGCTTTCTTT. The J gene is TRBJ1-1, the V gene TRBV6-8; D gene unclear. The V end lost 2 bases, the J end lost 3 bases, and 7 bases lay between the germline ends. The CDR3 is 13 residues long. Germline loops: CDR1 MNHGY, CDR2 SAAAGT.

This rearrangement joins TRBV18 to TRBJ2-7; 7 bases are shared with TRBD1. The CDR3 length is 15 residues. CDR1 and CDR2 from the germline V gene are KGHSH and LQKENI. V shed 5 bases, J shed 0 bases, and the junction held 7 bases outside the gene matches. As DNA, the CDR3 is TGTGCCAGCTCAAGGGACAGCTCCCTCTCCTACGAGCAGTACTTC. Translated: CASSRDSSLSYEQYF. The complete variable domain, with remaining parts taken from reference TRBV18 and TRBJ2-7, reads NAGVMQNPRHLVRRRGQEARLRCSPMKGHSHVYWYRQLPEEGLKFMVYLQKENIIDESGMPKERFSAEFPKEGPSILRIQQVVRGDSAAYFCASSRDSSLSYEQYFGPGTRLTVT.

This clone is labeled large. This chain connects TRBV4-1 to TRBJ2-2, with 7 bases matching TRBD1. J gave up 4 bases and V 0 bases, and 5 bases lay outside the gene matches. This CDR3 region has 16 residues. Per germline, CDR1 MGHRA and CDR2 YSYEKL. CDR3 residues: CASSQDEGAGTGELFF. In DNA, the CDR3 is TGCGCCAGCAGCCAAGACGAGGGGGCAGGCACCGGGGAGCTGTTTTTT.

This clone was observed a few times. The V and J genes are TRBV14 and TRBJ2-1, with 10 nucleotides matching TRBD1. CDR3 length equals 16 residues. V trimming: 4 bases; J trimming: 8 bases; junction bases outside the gene matches: 11. Germline CDR1 SGHDN, CDR2 FVKESK. The CDR3, as DNA: TGTGCCAGCAGCCCTCTATTGGGACAGGGGTCTGATGAGCAGTTCTTC. This sequence encodes CASSPLLGQGSDEQFF.

The chain carries TRBV19 and TRBJ2-1; D perhaps matches TRBD2 (5 bases). Trimming pared 1 base from V and 2 bases from J, leaving 6 bases between. Per the germline V gene, CDR1 is LNHDA and CDR2 is SQIVND (reference sequence). There are 14 residues in the CDR3. The CDR3 nucleotides read TGTGCCAGTAGTATAGGCGGGCCCTACAATGAGCAGTTCTTC. This codes for CASSIGGPYNEQFF.

Judged by abundance, this clone is medium-sized (0.01 to 0.1%). The chain couples TRBV11-3 to TRBJ2-7; D may be TRBD2 (5 bases). This CDR3 is 15 amino acids long. Germline CDR1 and CDR2: SGHNT and YENEEA. Trimming cost V 3 bases and J 3 bases, with 15 bases left between them. This CDR3 reads CASSLVSGKIYEQYF. The CDR3 coding sequence is TGTGCCAGCAGCTTGGTGTCCGGGAAGATCTACGAGCAGTACTTC.